Listed here are 9 T cell receptor beta chains from one sample, sequenced in a study of blood T cell repertoires in COVID-19 (dated by TCRdb to 2018 to 2020). Receptor libraries were prepared by the immunoSEQ multiplex PCR assay. In TCRdb, the immuneACCESS table is reduced to in-frame sequences with V and J assigned. These tables do not hold every clone; where another copy was compared, an unresolved V gene accounts for under half, and the others remain unexplained. The sample table lists under 50,000 clones, roughly 78% of them with a count of one. Of the sample, more than 35% falls within the top ten clones. Specimen: peripheral blood. These receptors all stem from a man at least 80 years old with active or convalescent COVID-19.

The gene calls are TRBV7-9 and TRBJ1-6; TRBD1 agrees at 7 bases. V gave up 5 bases and J gave up 5 bases; unmatched junction bases: 6. Germline CDR1 and CDR2: SEHNR and FQNEAQ (reference sequence). The CDR3 sequence is 15 residues long. The DNA of the CDR3 is TGTGCCAGCAGCGGTGGGACAGCCCATAATTCACCCCTCCACTTT. It specifies CASSGGTAHNSPLHF.

V usage is TRBV5-6 and J usage is TRBJ1-5; D may be TRBD1 (5 bases). In germline, CDR1 is SGHDT, CDR2 YYEEEE. The CDR3 runs to 14 residues. The V end was cut by 0 bases, the J end by 3 bases, with 7 bases between. The CDR3 region has the DNA TGTGCCAGCAGCTTGGCAGGGTCCAATCAGCCCCAGCATTTT. The encoded protein is CASSLAGSNQPQHF.

The chain employs TRBV19 and TRBJ1-4; 8 bases map to TRBD1. The J segment lost 8 bases and the V segment lost 9 bases, leaving 8 bases of the junction unmatched. The CDR3 extends over 13 amino acids. Germline V gene sequence: CDR1 LNHDA, CDR2 SQIVND (reference sequence). DNA for the CDR3: TGTGCCAGCGCTGACAGGGGAAGGGAAAAACTGTTTTTT. This translates into CASADRGREKLFF.

The V call is TRBV28, the J call TRBJ2-3, with D possibly matching TRBD2 (6 bases). Germline values: CDR1 MDHEN, CDR2 SYDVKM. The V gene lost 8 bases and the J gene lost 8 bases, with 23 bases spanning the gap. The CDR3 is 15 amino acids. CDR3 nucleotides: TGTGCCAGCCAAGCCGCGGAAGCGGGCCACGGTACGCAGTATTTT. Protein product: CASQAAEAGHGTQYF.

The chain employs TRBV30 and TRBJ1-1, with 9 positions matching TRBD1. The CDR3 length is 13 residues. With 3 bases clipped from V and 5 bases from J, the junction kept 4 bases outside the gene matches. The V gene's germline CDR1 is GTSNPN and CDR2 SVGIG (reference sequence). The CDR3 sequence: CAWRGQGGTEAFF. The CDR3 DNA sequence: TGTGCCTGGAGGGGACAGGGAGGGACTGAAGCTTTCTTT.

This chain connects TRBV7-3 to TRBJ2-2, with D possibly matching TRBD1 (6 bases). Per germline, CDR1 SGHTA and CDR2 FQGTGA. V was trimmed by 5 bases and J by 7 bases, leaving 14 bases between them. CDR3 length: 14 amino acids. The CDR3 sequence: CASSTNRVGGELFF. CDR3 sequence (DNA): TGTGCCAGCAGCACTAACAGGGTGGGCGGGGAGCTGTTTTTT.

The rearrangement uses TRBV5-4 and TRBJ1-1, with D uncertain. Trimming pared 1 base from V and 1 base from J, leaving 5 bases between. Germline CDR1 reads SGHNT; CDR2 reads YYREEE (reference sequence). The length of the CDR3 is 13 residues. This CDR3 reads CASSLTANTEAFF. Here the CDR3 DNA reads TGTGCCAGCAGCTTGACAGCGAACACTGAAGCTTTCTTT.

This clone showed up just a few times. The V and J genes are TRBV9 and TRBJ2-1; TRBD2 matches 9 bases. The V gene end was trimmed by 1 base and the J gene end by 0 bases; junction bases not matched to a gene: 5. The CDR3 has 17 residues. Germline loops: CDR1 SGDLS, CDR2 YYNGEE. CDR3 residues: CASSVSSGRTSYNEQFF. As DNA, the CDR3 is TGTGCCAGCAGCGTAAGTAGCGGGAGAACCTCCTACAATGAGCAGTTCTTC.

The chain links TRBV6-1 to TRBJ1-2; TRBD1 agrees at 9 bases. V lost 0 bases and J lost 8; bases outside the gene matches: 7. Germline values: CDR1 MNHNS, CDR2 SASEGT. The CDR3 contains 15 residues. The CDR3 here is CASSEARRTGDGYTF. The DNA for the CDR3 is TGTGCCAGCAGTGAAGCCAGGAGGACAGGGGACGGCTACACCTTC.